This T cell receptor beta chain was sequenced during a study of identical twins. MiXCR was run by TCRdb on the 5' RACE reads, yielding one entry per CDR3 protein. This table has about 530,000 distinct CDR3 sequences, under 25% appearing once. This CDR3 spans 14 amino acids. Germline CDR1 is ENHRY and CDR2 is SYGVKD. V was cut by 4 bases and J by 0 bases, with 9 bases left in between. These data also featured in a second study, about yellow fever vaccine responses in identical twins.

The sequence came from a woman in her late teens or twenties in good health. This rearrangement joins TRBV10-3 to TRBJ2-5; D perhaps matches TRBD1 (6 bases). The sample consisted of CD4+ T cells sorted from blood. CDR3 amino acids: CAISGQENQETQYF. CDR3 coding DNA: TGTGCCATCAGTGGACAGGAGAACCAAGAGACCCAGTACTTC.